Following are 19 T cell receptor beta chains from one sample sequenced in a study of CXCR3-negative and CXCR3-positive naive CD8 T cells. UMI-labeled TRB cDNA libraries were prepared by 5' RACE. TCRdb re-called the 5' RACE reads; every CDR3 protein appears as one record, without DNA. The table lists about 130,000 distinct CDR3 sequences. Specimen: naive CXCR3- CD8+ T cells from blood. Subset indicated: CD45RO-CCR7+CD27+CD95- naive CD8+ T cells lacking CXCR3 (TNR3-). The receptors derive from a human donor in good health. Some clones in this sample may be carry-over from other donors' samples.

The chain uses TRBV7-7 and TRBJ2-7; with no DNA, the TCRdb D assignment of TRBD2 cannot be verified. Germline V gene sequence: CDR1 SSHAT, CDR2 FNYEAQ (reference sequence). The CDR3 length is 18 residues. The CDR3 region is CASSLEPGLAGGDYEQYF.

This chain joins TRBV5-1 and TRBJ2-1. The CDR3 is 12 residues long. In germline, CDR1 is SGHRS, CDR2 YFSETQ. CDR3: CASSLGGPEQFF. The variable domain in full, completed from reference TRBV5-1 and TRBJ2-1, reads KAGVTQTPRYLIKTRGQQVTLSCSPISGHRSVSWYQQTPGQGLQFLFEYFSETQRNKGNFPGRFSGRQFSNSRSEMNVSTLELGDSALYLCASSLGGPEQFFGPGTRLTVL.

The genes are TRBV7-9 and TRBJ2-3. The CDR3 spans 11 residues. CDR1 and CDR2 (germline): SEHNR, FQNEAQ (reference sequence). CDR3 amino acids: CASSFDPTQYF.

The chain uses TRBV2 and TRBJ2-7. Looked up from germline, CDR1 is SNHLY and CDR2 is FYNNEI. The CDR3 sequence is 13 residues long. CDR3 region: CASSIGPTYEQYF.

The V and J genes are TRBV29-1 and TRBJ2-5; TCRdb outputs TRBD1, but without DNA this stays unchecked. The CDR3 has 17 amino acids. Germline CDR1 reads SQVTM; CDR2 reads ANQGSEA. The CDR3 here is CSVEGPLGDRVRETQYF. Based on the CDR3 plus reference TRBV29-1 and TRBJ2-5, the full variable domain is SAVISQKPSRDICQRGTSLTIQCQVDSQVTMMFWYRQQPGQSLTLIATANQGSEATYESGFVIDKFPISRPNLTFSTLTVSNMSPEDSSIYLCSVEGPLGDRVRETQYFGPGTRLLVL.

The V and J genes are TRBV5-4 and TRBJ2-2; TCRdb reports TRBD2, a call that lacks DNA to check it against. This CDR3 is 14 amino acids long. Germline loops: CDR1 SGHNT, CDR2 YYREEE (reference sequence). The CDR3 sequence is CASSPGTPTGELFF.

V usage is TRBV9 and J usage is TRBJ2-2; the D gene TCRdb calls, TRBD1, cannot be checked with no DNA. Per germline, CDR1 SGDLS and CDR2 YYNGEE. The CDR3 spans 16 residues. CDR3 residues: CASSVGDRGSTGELFF. Combining the CDR3 with reference TRBV9 and TRBJ2-2 gives the whole variable domain DSGVTQTPKHLITATGQRVTLRCSPRSGDLSVYWYQQSLDQGLQFLIQYYNGEERAKGNILERFSAQQFPDLHSELNLSSLELGDSALYFCASSVGDRGSTGELFFGEGSRLTVL.

V usage is TRBV7-3 and J usage is TRBJ1-1; TCRdb proposes TRBD1, but this gene call is untestable without DNA. The CDR3 runs to 13 residues. CDR1 and CDR2 (germline): SGHTA, FQGTGA. The chain's CDR3 is CASSFQGATEAFF. The whole variable domain, filled in from reference TRBV7-3 and TRBJ1-1, reads GAGVSQTPSNKVTEKGKYVELRCDPISGHTALYWYRQSLGQGPEFLIYFQGTGAADDSGLPNDRFFAVRPEGSVSTLKIQRTERGDSAVYLCASSFQGATEAFFGQGTRLTVV.

J is TRBJ1-1 and V is TRBV29-1. The CDR3 totals 12 residues. The germline V gene encodes CDR1 SQVTM and CDR2 ANQGSEA. This chain's CDR3 is CSVIKSTAEAFF.

CDR3 residues: CASRYSGSYQETQYF. The rearrangement joins TRBV12-3 or TRBV12-4 to TRBJ2-5. The CDR3 is 15 amino acids.

V usage is TRBV29-1 and J usage is TRBJ2-5; there is no DNA to check the TCRdb D call of TRBD1. The CDR3 runs to 14 residues. Germline values: CDR1 SQVTM, CDR2 ANQGSEA. CDR3 region: CSVTPLEVGETQYF.

This rearrangement joins TRBV14 to TRBJ1-3. Germline V lookup: CDR1 SGHDN, CDR2 FVKESK. The CDR3 runs to 19 residues. This chain's CDR3 is CASSQEFGMEGSGGNTIYF.

The V gene is TRBV9, the J gene TRBJ1-6. Germline CDR1 reads SGDLS; CDR2 reads YYNGEE. The CDR3 loop spans 14 amino acids. CDR3 protein: CASSPTNSYSPLHF.

The chain couples TRBV7-2 to TRBJ1-6; TCRdb returns TRBD1, unconfirmable since there is no DNA. Germline V gene sequence: CDR1 SGHTA, CDR2 FQGNSA. The CDR3 is 14 amino acids. CDR3 sequence reads: CASSPRQGTSPLHF.

V usage is TRBV7-2 and J usage is TRBJ1-2. CDR1 is SGHTA and CDR2 is FQGNSA in the germline V gene. The CDR3 runs 15 residues. CDR3 region: CASSLGETVDYGYTF.

The chain joins TRBV6-2 or TRBV6-3 to TRBJ2-1; TCRdb names TRBD2, which stays unverified in the absence of DNA. CDR1 and CDR2 from the germline V gene are MNHEY and SVGEGT. CDR3 length equals 16 residues. CDR3 loop: CASSYSASGPYNEQFF.

The chain is built from TRBV7-9 and TRBJ2-7; without DNA, the TCRdb call of TRBD1 cannot be checked. Per germline, CDR1 SEHNR and CDR2 FQNEAQ (reference sequence). The CDR3 covers 15 residues. This chain's CDR3 is CASSPSDRGPYEQYF.

The rearrangement links TRBV20-1 to TRBJ1-2; there is no DNA to check the TCRdb D call of TRBD1. This CDR3 is built from 13 residues. CDR1 and CDR2 from the germline V gene are DFQATT and SNEGSKA (reference sequence). This CDR3 is CSAAGRGDYGYTF.

V and J are TRBV29-1 and TRBJ2-3; TCRdb designates TRBD1, a call that cannot be tested without DNA. The CDR3 length is 14 residues. The V gene's germline CDR1 is SQVTM and CDR2 ANQGSEA. The CDR3 loop is CSVEAQDSTDTQYF.